The T cell receptor beta chain under discussion was sequenced for a study of shared clonotypes between healthy human individuals. Generated by immunoSEQ multiplex PCR, the TCRdb table keeps only in-frame clones and is missing some. Among 800,000 to 1,200,000 clones listed, roughly 74% were seen once. Trimming removed 6 bases from V and 6 bases from J, with 20 bases in between. This CDR3 comprises 15 residues. The germline V gene has CDR1 MDHEN and CDR2 SYDVKM. This clonotype originated in a man aged 18 to 30 in good health. Some clones in this sample may be carry-over from other donors' samples. The sequenced sample consisted of memory CD4+ T cells from PBMCs. Subset: CD45RA-negative fraction. The genes are TRBV28 and TRBJ1-1; weak D call: TRBD1 (5 bases). CDR3 region: CASSRDDRGSAEAFF. The CDR3 DNA is TGTGCCAGCAGCAGAGATGATAGGGGAAGCGCTGAAGCTTTCTTT.